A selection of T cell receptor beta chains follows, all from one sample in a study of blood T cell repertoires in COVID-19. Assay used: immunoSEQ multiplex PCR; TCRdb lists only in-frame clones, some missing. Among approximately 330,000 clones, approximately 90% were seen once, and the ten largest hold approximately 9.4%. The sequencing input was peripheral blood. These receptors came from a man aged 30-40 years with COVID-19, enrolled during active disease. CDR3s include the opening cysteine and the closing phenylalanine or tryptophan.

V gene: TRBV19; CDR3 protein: CASRTGGRANEKLFF
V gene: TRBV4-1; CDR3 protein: CASSQEGTGRKETGELFF
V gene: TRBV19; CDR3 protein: CASSLDRPNTEAFF
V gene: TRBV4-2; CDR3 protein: CASSQEFGRTAGSEAFF
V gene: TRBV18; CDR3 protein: CASSGAGVNTEAFF
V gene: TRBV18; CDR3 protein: CASSPPYSLNTEAFF
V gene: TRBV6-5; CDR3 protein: CASSLGRGSTGELFF
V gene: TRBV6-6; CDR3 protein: CASSLVQYLTGNTIYF
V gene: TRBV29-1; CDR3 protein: CSVVFRFRGLIDNEQFF
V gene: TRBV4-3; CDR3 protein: CASSRLRTYNEQFF
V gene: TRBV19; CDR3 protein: CASNHQGAFATNEKLFF
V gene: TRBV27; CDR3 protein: CASTHTGTGAYGYTF
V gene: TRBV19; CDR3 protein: CASRSGTGVYNEQFF
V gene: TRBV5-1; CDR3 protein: CASSEGTGGLRTEAFF
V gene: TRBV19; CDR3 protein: CASSIVPYSNQPQHF
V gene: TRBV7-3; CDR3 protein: CASSDRHSFTYF
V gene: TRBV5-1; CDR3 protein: CASSFTGVYGYTF
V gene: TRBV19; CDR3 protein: CASSLIQENQPQHF
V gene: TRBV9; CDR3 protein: CVLPGQGKSSPSEQYF
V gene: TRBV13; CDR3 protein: CASSLPADTQYF
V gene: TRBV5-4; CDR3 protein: CASLAGGTGANVLTF
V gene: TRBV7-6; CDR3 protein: CASSLDDRGLDEQYF
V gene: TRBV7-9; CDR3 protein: CASSSEGGSGYTF
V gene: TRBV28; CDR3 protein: CASSLLAGPNQPQHF
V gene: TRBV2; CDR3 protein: CASTWAGTGVGEAFF
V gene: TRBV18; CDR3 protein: CASSRYDITTGELFF
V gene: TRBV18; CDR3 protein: CASSPPEGALGYTF
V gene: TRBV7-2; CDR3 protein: CASSSVGSGSYEQYF
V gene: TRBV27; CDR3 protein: CASSSPWGTSGRTDTQYF
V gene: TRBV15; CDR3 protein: CATSGPGTGDEKLFF
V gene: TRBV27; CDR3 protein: CASSDLTFPYNEQFF
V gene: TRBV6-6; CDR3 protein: CASSYPLLNTEAFF
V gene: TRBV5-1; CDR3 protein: CASSLADRGGADTQYF
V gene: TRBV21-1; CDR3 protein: CASSQTGTSGYSSYNEQFF
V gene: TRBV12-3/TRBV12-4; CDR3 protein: CASSLQGRQPQHF
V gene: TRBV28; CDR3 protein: CASFSGRLIYGYTF
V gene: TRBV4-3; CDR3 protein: CASSQDLDRTSQTLYNEQFF
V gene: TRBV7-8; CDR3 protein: CASSRAGINEQFF
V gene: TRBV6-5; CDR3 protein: CASNDGTANYGYTF
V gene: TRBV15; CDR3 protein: CATSLLARGEETQYF
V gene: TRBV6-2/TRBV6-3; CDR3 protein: CASSYSRQGADTGELFF